The present T cell receptor beta chain was sequenced within a study of blood T cells in healthy people across ages. Study-wide points: Roughly linear age-related decline in beta diversity appeared, significant by age around 36. A strong correlation was seen between TCR beta diversity and naive T cell percentage.

The amount of total RNA extracted per sample was at least 5.5 micrograms. This clonotype was observed a few times. Its antigen is undetermined. The CDR3 contains 16 residues. Trimming cost V 5 bases and J 0 bases, with 14 bases left between them. A second PCR, run for about 6 to 11 cycles, used a sample-barcoded 5' primer plus a J-beta primer mix. A template-switch adaptor that had 12 random nucleotides put a tag on each cDNA molecule. One entry per CDR3 protein, called by TCRdb with MiXCR from the 5' RACE reads. The data show approximately 360,000 distinct CDR3 sequences, 50% to 60% seen once. The chain combines TRBV12-3 or TRBV12-4 with TRBJ2-1, with D perhaps TRBD1 or TRBD2 (5 bases each). Sequencing was carried out using blood. The clonotype was recovered from a man aged 55 to 69 in good health. CDR3 sequence reads: CASSPSGPVSYNEQFF. In nucleotides, the CDR3 is TGTGCCAGCAGTCCTTCGGGACCGGTCTCCTACAATGAGCAGTTCTTC.